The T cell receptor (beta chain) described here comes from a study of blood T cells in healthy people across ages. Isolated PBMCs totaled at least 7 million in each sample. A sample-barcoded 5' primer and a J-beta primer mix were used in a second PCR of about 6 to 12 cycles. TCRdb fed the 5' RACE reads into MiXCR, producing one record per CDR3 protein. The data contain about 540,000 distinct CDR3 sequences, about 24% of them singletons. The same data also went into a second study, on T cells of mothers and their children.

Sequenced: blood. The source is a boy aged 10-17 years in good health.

CDR3 sequence reads: CASSHLGQPVSNQPQHF. The CDR3 DNA follows: TGTGCCAGCAGCCATCTAGGACAGCCAGTTAGCAATCAGCCCCAGCATTTT. V and J are TRBV5-6 and TRBJ1-5; D perhaps matches TRBD1 (6 bases). This CDR3 region has 17 residues. V lost 4 bases to trimming and J lost 0 bases, with 17 bases between them. CDR1 is SGHDT, CDR2 YYEEEE, per germline.